Listed here are 12 T cell receptor beta chains from one sample, sequenced in a study of OX40 agonist ivuxolimab in advanced cancers. The table came from immunoSEQ multiplex PCR; TCRdb's copy has only in-frame clones and leaves some out. The sample carries around 67,000 clones, about nine tenths recorded once. The source material was CD4+ or CD8+ T cells sorted from blood, sampled in a trial of the OX40 agonist ivuxolimab. The receptors shown here come from an adult with an advanced solid tumor such as melanoma, head and neck, liver or kidney cancer.

The CDR3 DNA follows: TGTGCCAGCAGTGGCCCAGGGGGCGGCACAGATACGCAGTATTTT. It codes for CASSGPGGGTDTQYF. The chain employs TRBV2 and TRBJ2-3; 8 bases align to TRBD1. Per germline, CDR1 SNHLY and CDR2 FYNNEI. V shed 4 bases, J shed 1 base, and the junction held 4 bases outside the gene matches. CDR3 length equals 15 residues.

This sequence joins TRBV19 and TRBJ2-6; TRBD2 is a possible D gene (5 bases). The CDR3 runs to 14 residues. V lost 7 bases and J 3 bases, leaving 10 bases between the germline ends. Germline V gives CDR1 LNHDA, CDR2 SQIVND (reference sequence). CDR3 nucleotide sequence: TGTGCCAGTATAGAGGGTTATGGGGCCAACGTCCTGACTTTC. This translates into CASIEGYGANVLTF.

V gene TRBV28 combines with J gene TRBJ2-7; 7 bases fit TRBD1. Germline V CDR1 and CDR2: MDHEN, SYDVKM. The J segment lost 6 bases and the V segment lost 10 bases, leaving 18 bases of the junction unmatched. The CDR3 spans 15 residues. In DNA, the CDR3 is TGTGCCACCGAAACCGTAGGGGGCAGGATTAGCGAGCAGTACTTC. Translated: CATETVGGRISEQYF.

This clone was detected only once. The chain couples TRBV30 to TRBJ1-6, with D uncertain. This CDR3 region has 15 residues. The V end lost 5 bases, the J end lost 2 bases, and 13 bases lay between the germline ends. CDR1 is GTSNPN, CDR2 SVGIG, per germline (reference sequence). CDR3 amino acids: CAWRAPGPYNSPLHF. Here the CDR3 DNA reads TGTGCCTGGCGAGCCCCAGGCCCCTATAATTCACCCCTCCACTTT.

This clone was counted a few times. The rearrangement links TRBV6-4 to TRBJ2-2, with D possibly being TRBD2 (5 bases). V shed 7 bases and J shed 6 bases, with 12 bases lying between them. CDR3 length equals 13 residues. From germline, CDR1 is MRHNA and CDR2 SNTAGT. The CDR3 is CASTDAGSGELFF. CDR3 nucleotide sequence: TGTGCCAGCACCGACGCGGGCTCCGGGGAGCTGTTTTTT.

The V gene is TRBV7-9, the J gene TRBJ1-1; D is perhaps TRBD1 (5 bases). The germline V gene encodes CDR1 SEHNR and CDR2 FQNEAQ (reference sequence). The CDR3 covers 13 residues. Trimming took off 8 bases at V and 4 bases at J, with 14 bases between the two ends. In DNA form, the CDR3 reads TGTGCCAGCTCACTCAGGGACTTCACTGAAGCTTTCTTT. Encoded protein: CASSLRDFTEAFF.

This clone was recorded once. The chain is built from TRBV5-4 and TRBJ2-3; no firm D call. This CDR3 spans 12 amino acids. Trimming stripped 3 bases from V and 3 bases from J, with 5 bases between. CDR1 and CDR2 from the germline V gene are SGHNT and YYREEE (reference sequence). The DNA of the CDR3 is TGTGCCAGCAGCTCGTGGACAGATACGCAGTATTTT. This translates into CASSSWTDTQYF.

This clone has only one observation. The rearrangement uses TRBV7-2 and TRBJ2-1; D is unclear. From germline, CDR1 is SGHTA and CDR2 FQGNSA. The CDR3 runs 13 residues. Trimming removed 1 base from V and 9 bases from J, with 10 bases in between. CDR3 in amino acids: CASSLGNSFEQFF. The CDR3 DNA is TGTGCCAGCAGCTTAGGCAACAGCTTTGAGCAGTTCTTC.

J is TRBJ1-1 and V is TRBV7-9, with D perhaps matching TRBD1 (5 bases). The germline V gene encodes CDR1 SEHNR and CDR2 FQNEAQ (reference sequence). The V end was cut by 8 bases, the J end by 10 bases, with 14 bases between. This CDR3 comprises 11 residues. The DNA for the CDR3 is TGTGCCAGCTGGGGCGAGCCACGAGCTTTCTTT. Translated: CASWGEPRAFF.

The chain recombines TRBV27 with TRBJ1-2, with TRBD1 as a possible D gene (6 bases). CDR1 and CDR2 (germline): MNHEY, SMNVEV (reference sequence). Trimming removed 4 bases from V and 0 bases from J, with 12 bases in between. The CDR3 spans 15 residues. CDR3 sequence (DNA): TGTGCCAGCAGTTGGACAGTGGGGACTAACTATGGCTACACCTTC. Protein: CASSWTVGTNYGYTF.

This clone showed up just once. The gene calls are TRBV5-1 and TRBJ2-7; tentative D call: TRBD1 (6 bases). The V end was cut by 4 bases, the J end by 2 bases, with 16 bases between. The CDR3 spans 15 residues. Germline V gene lookup returns CDR1 SGHRS and CDR2 YFSETQ. Here the CDR3 reads CASSLDPGTPYEQYF. The CDR3 coding sequence is TGCGCCAGCAGCCTGGACCCCGGGACACCCTACGAGCAGTACTTC.

This clone was recorded only once. The genes are TRBV5-5 and TRBJ2-7; possibly TRBD2 for D (5 bases). CDR1 SGHKS and CDR2 YYEKEE come from the germline V gene (reference sequence). The CDR3 has 15 amino acids. With 1 base removed from V and 1 base from J, the gap between germline ends came to 12 bases. The CDR3 DNA follows: TGTGCCAGCAGCTTGCGGCGTAGGGAGTCCTACGAGCAGTACTTC. Translated, it gives CASSLRRRESYEQYF.